A selection of T cell receptor beta chains follows, all from one sample in a study of radiotherapy plus CTLA-4 blockade in lung cancer. Using immunoSEQ multiplex PCR, the repertoire was profiled, and TCRdb retains in-frame clones only, with some absent. This sample has 50,000 to 60,000 clones, with under 80% found just once. This material consisted of peripheral blood, taken from a patient treated with radiotherapy plus ipilimumab. The receptors derive from a human donor with non-small cell lung cancer who had a complete response to radiotherapy plus ipilimumab. The CDR3 runs from the conserved cysteine through the conserved F or W. A D gene is named only where the DNA matches it firmly. Clone size is given for some rows only: seen once, a few or many times, or a class if the clone is expanded.

V: TRBV6-5; D: TRBD1; J: TRBJ1-2; size: .; CDR3: CATEGDRGRGYTF; DNA: TGTGCCACAGAGGGGGACAGGGGTCGTGGCTACACCTTC
V: TRBV25-1; D: .; J: TRBJ1-2; size: .; CDR3: CASSERIPQGAYTF; DNA: TGTGCCAGCAGTGAGAGAATCCCCCAGGGCGCCTACACCTTC
V: TRBV28; D: .; J: TRBJ1-2; size: .; CDR3: CASSALYGQDYGYTF; DNA: TGTGCCAGCAGCGCCCTTTATGGGCAGGACTATGGCTACACCTTC
V: TRBV6-5; D: .; J: TRBJ2-6; size: .; CDR3: CAAGGPGANVLTF; DNA: TGTGCCGCTGGAGGGCCTGGGGCCAACGTCCTGACTTTC
V: TRBV7-2; D: .; J: TRBJ1-5; size: .; CDR3: CASSLAGTSYQPQHF; DNA: TGTGCCAGCAGCTTAGCCGGGACATCGTATCAGCCCCAGCATTTT
V: TRBV7-8; D: TRBD1; J: TRBJ1-5; size: once; CDR3: CASSLARQGGNQPQHF; DNA: TGTGCCAGCAGCTTAGCCCGACAGGGTGGAAATCAGCCCCAGCATTTT
V: TRBV19; D: TRBD1; J: TRBJ2-5; size: .; CDR3: CASTPTGAQETQYF; DNA: TGTGCCAGTACCCCGACAGGGGCCCAAGAGACCCAGTACTTC
V: TRBV12-5; D: .; J: TRBJ1-5; size: .; CDR3: CASAHGGERPQHF; DNA: TGTGCTAGTGCCCACGGGGGGGAGAGGCCCCAGCATTTT
V: TRBV19; D: TRBD1; J: TRBJ1-4; size: few; CDR3: CASSIRTGNEKLFF; DNA: TGTGCCAGTAGTATCCGGACAGGGAACGAAAAACTGTTTTTT
V: TRBV9; D: .; J: TRBJ1-5; size: .; CDR3: CASSLYGDSNQPQHF; DNA: TGTGCCAGCAGCCTGTACGGAGATAGCAATCAGCCCCAGCATTTT
V: TRBV7-2; D: .; J: TRBJ1-1; size: .; CDR3: CASSWDFGEAFF; DNA: TGTGCCAGCAGCTGGGACTTCGGAGAAGCTTTCTTT
V: TRBV9; D: TRBD2; J: TRBJ2-1; size: .; CDR3: CASSTPTSGYNEQFF; DNA: TGTGCCAGCAGCACCCCGACTAGCGGCTACAATGAGCAGTTCTTC
V: TRBV15; D: TRBD1; J: TRBJ2-7; size: .; CDR3: CATSTTGGSYEQYF; DNA: TGTGCCACCAGCACCACAGGGGGATCCTACGAGCAGTACTTC
V: TRBV6-1; D: .; J: TRBJ1-1; size: .; CDR3: CASSEALRNTEAFF; DNA: TGTGCCAGCAGTGAAGCTCTGAGGAACACTGAAGCTTTCTTT
V: TRBV28; D: TRBD1; J: TRBJ2-7; size: .; CDR3: CASSLVDRVHEQYF; DNA: TGTGCCAGCAGTTTAGTGGACAGGGTCCACGAGCAGTACTTC
V: TRBV10-2; D: TRBD1; J: TRBJ1-2; size: medium-sized; CDR3: CASSTGGSYGYTF; DNA: TGCGCCAGCTCGACAGGGGGTAGCTATGGCTACACCTTC
V: TRBV7-2; D: .; J: TRBJ2-1; size: .; CDR3: CASSPRSIQGNEQFF; DNA: TGTGCCAGCAGCCCCCGGAGTATTCAGGGCAATGAGCAGTTCTTC
V: TRBV2; D: TRBD1; J: TRBJ1-3; size: .; CDR3: CASTRGTGGFSGNTIYF; DNA: TGTGCCAGCACTCGAGGGACAGGGGGGTTCTCTGGAAACACCATATATTTT
V: TRBV5-4; D: .; J: TRBJ1-2; size: .; CDR3: CASSSRGGGIRNYGYTF; DNA: TGTGCCAGCAGCTCCCGGGGGGGAGGGATTCGAAACTATGGCTACACCTTC
V: TRBV19; D: .; J: TRBJ2-7; size: few; CDR3: CASIGQSYEQYF; DNA: TGTGCCAGTATAGGACAGAGCTACGAGCAGTACTTC
V: TRBV2; D: .; J: TRBJ2-1; size: .; CDR3: CASSVFGGAYNEQFF; DNA: TGTGCCAGCAGTGTTTTTGGGGGCGCATACAATGAGCAGTTCTTC
V: TRBV6-1; D: .; J: TRBJ2-2; size: .; CDR3: CAYRASDTGELFF; DNA: TGTGCCTACAGGGCTAGTGACACCGGGGAGCTGTTTTTT
V: TRBV5-4; D: TRBD1; J: TRBJ1-2; size: few; CDR3: CASSGTGSYGYTF; DNA: TGTGCCAGCAGCGGGACAGGGAGTTATGGCTACACCTTC
V: TRBV27; D: TRBD1; J: TRBJ1-2; size: .; CDR3: CASSFFPGQGEGYTF; DNA: TGTGCCAGCAGTTTCTTCCCGGGACAGGGGGAAGGCTACACCTTC
V: TRBV10-2; D: .; J: TRBJ1-3; size: few; CDR3: CASSDGVLSGNTIYF; DNA: TGCGCCAGCAGTGACGGTGTTCTCTCTGGAAACACCATATATTTT
V: TRBV29-1; D: .; J: TRBJ1-1; size: .; CDR3: CSGQLNTEAFF; DNA: TGCAGCGGACAACTGAACACTGAAGCTTTCTTT
V: TRBV30; D: TRBD1; J: TRBJ1-1; size: .; CDR3: CAWRAGGAAAFF; DNA: TGTGCCTGGAGAGCAGGGGGCGCGGCAGCTTTCTTT
V: TRBV19; D: .; J: TRBJ1-3; size: few; CDR3: CASSIGLTGDTIYF; DNA: TGTGCCAGTAGTATCGGACTGACCGGGGACACCATATATTTT
V: TRBV9; D: .; J: TRBJ2-1; size: once; CDR3: CASSAYLPSSYNEQFF; DNA: TGTGCCAGCAGCGCATATCTTCCTAGCTCCTACAATGAGCAGTTCTTC
V: TRBV29-1; D: .; J: TRBJ1-5; size: .; CDR3: CSVEEGGDQPQHF; DNA: TGCAGCGTTGAAGAGGGTGGAGATCAGCCCCAGCATTTT
V: TRBV7-2; D: TRBD1; J: TRBJ1-2; size: few; CDR3: CASSAGDSYGYTF; DNA: TGTGCCAGCAGCGCCGGGGACAGCTATGGCTACACCTTC
V: TRBV4-1; D: TRBD2; J: TRBJ2-5; size: .; CDR3: CASSRGTSGTRETQYF; DNA: TGCGCCAGCAGCCGAGGGACTAGCGGGACCCGGGAGACCCAGTACTTC
V: TRBV6-5; D: .; J: TRBJ1-2; size: .; CDR3: CASSYSRGRGNYGYTF; DNA: TGTGCCAGCAGTTACTCTCGGGGCAGGGGAAACTATGGCTACACCTTC
V: TRBV25-1; D: .; J: TRBJ1-4; size: .; CDR3: CASSVQGPNEKLFF; DNA: TGTGCCAGCAGTGTACAGGGACCTAATGAAAAACTGTTTTTT
V: TRBV6-1; D: TRBD1; J: TRBJ2-7; size: .; CDR3: CASSGPGQGYEQYF; DNA: TGTGCCAGCAGTGGACCGGGACAGGGCTACGAGCAGTACTTC
V: TRBV5-6; D: TRBD1; J: TRBJ2-7; size: .; CDR3: CASSSSGTGYYEQYF; DNA: TGTGCCAGCAGCTCCTCCGGGACAGGGTACTACGAGCAGTACTTC
V: TRBV7-9; D: TRBD1; J: TRBJ1-1; size: .; CDR3: CASSSRQGRITEAFF; DNA: TGTGCCAGCAGCTCACGACAGGGGAGGATAACTGAAGCTTTCTTT
V: TRBV30; D: .; J: TRBJ1-6; size: .; CDR3: CACSTGGSPLHF; DNA: TGTGCCTGTTCGACAGGCGGGTCACCCCTCCACTTT
V: TRBV7-2; D: TRBD1; J: TRBJ1-4; size: .; CDR3: CASSSSGGGGYKKLFF; DNA: TGTGCCAGCAGCTCGTCAGGGGGCGGTGGTTATAAAAAACTGTTTTTT
V: TRBV7-2; D: .; J: TRBJ1-2; size: .; CDR3: CASSLRGDTFLPDYGYTF; DNA: TGTGCCAGCAGCCTCAGGGGCGACACCTTCCTACCGGACTATGGCTACACCTTC
V: TRBV29-1; D: .; J: TRBJ2-1; size: .; CDR3: CSVEPGLNEQFF; DNA: TGCAGCGTTGAACCAGGGCTCAATGAGCAGTTCTTC
V: TRBV25-1; D: .; J: TRBJ2-3; size: .; CDR3: CASSELRTSTDTQYF; DNA: TGTGCCAGCAGTGAATTGAGGACTAGCACAGATACGCAGTATTTT
V: TRBV10-3; D: TRBD2; J: TRBJ2-1; size: .; CDR3: CAISESASGSEDYNEQFF; DNA: TGTGCCATCAGTGAGAGCGCTAGCGGGAGTGAGGACTACAATGAGCAGTTCTTC
V: TRBV30; D: TRBD1; J: TRBJ2-2; size: .; CDR3: CAWRAGGRSGELFF; DNA: TGTGCCTGGAGGGCAGGGGGTAGGTCCGGGGAGCTGTTTTTT
V: TRBV4-1; D: TRBD2; J: TRBJ2-1; size: .; CDR3: CASSQVIAGSSYNEQFF; DNA: TGCGCCAGCAGCCAAGTAATAGCGGGAAGCTCCTACAATGAGCAGTTCTTC
V: TRBV6-1; D: .; J: TRBJ1-5; size: .; CDR3: CASSEGAGYSNQPQHF; DNA: TGTGCCAGCAGTGAAGGGGCCGGATATAGCAATCAGCCCCAGCATTTT
V: TRBV5-1; D: .; J: TRBJ2-7; size: .; CDR3: CASSLTGGGYEQYF; DNA: TGCGCCAGCAGCTTGACAGGGGGAGGGTACGAGCAGTACTTC
V: TRBV4-1; D: .; J: TRBJ1-1; size: .; CDR3: CASSQVGGGWRTVNKAEAFF; DNA: TGCGCCAGCAGCCAAGTCGGTGGGGGCTGGAGGACCGTGAACAAGGCTGAAGCTTTCTTT
V: TRBV7-2; D: TRBD2; J: TRBJ2-6; size: few; CDR3: CASSFRLAGLSGANVLTF; DNA: TGTGCCAGCAGCTTCCGACTAGCGGGTCTCTCTGGGGCCAACGTCCTGACTTTC
V: TRBV28; D: .; J: TRBJ1-1; size: .; CDR3: CASSYTGEAFF; DNA: TGTGCCAGCAGTTATACAGGAGAAGCTTTCTTT